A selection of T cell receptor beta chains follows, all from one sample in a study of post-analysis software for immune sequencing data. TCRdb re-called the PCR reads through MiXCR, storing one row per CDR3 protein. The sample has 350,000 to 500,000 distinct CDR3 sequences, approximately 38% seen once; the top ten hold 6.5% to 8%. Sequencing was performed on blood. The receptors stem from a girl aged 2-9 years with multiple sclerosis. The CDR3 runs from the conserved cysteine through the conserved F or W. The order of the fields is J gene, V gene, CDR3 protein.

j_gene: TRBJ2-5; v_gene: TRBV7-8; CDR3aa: CASSFAVGETQYF
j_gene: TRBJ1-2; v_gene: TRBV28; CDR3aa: CASSLPSVYGYTF
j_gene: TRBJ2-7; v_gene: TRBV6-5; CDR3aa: CASRRTGDEQYF
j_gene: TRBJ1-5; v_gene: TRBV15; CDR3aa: CATKQGPLYSNQPQHF
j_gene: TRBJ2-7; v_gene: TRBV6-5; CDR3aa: CASSYQSGSSEVYEQYF
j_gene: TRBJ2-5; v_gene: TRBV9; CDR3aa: CASSLRGAQETQYF
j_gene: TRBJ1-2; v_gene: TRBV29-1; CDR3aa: CSVEGGNHYAYTF
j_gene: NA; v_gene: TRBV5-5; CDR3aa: CASSYLQGRETQYF
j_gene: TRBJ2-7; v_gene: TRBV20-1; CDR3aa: CSVRDNWKYEQYF
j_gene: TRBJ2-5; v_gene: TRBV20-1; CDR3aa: CSASGPGLAGQETQYF
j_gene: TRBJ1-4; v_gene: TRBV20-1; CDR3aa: CSARTDRVHKLFF
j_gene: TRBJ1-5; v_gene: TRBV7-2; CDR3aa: CASSLQGSGNQPQHF
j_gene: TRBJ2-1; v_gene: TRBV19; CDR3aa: CASSIGRRSSYNEQFF
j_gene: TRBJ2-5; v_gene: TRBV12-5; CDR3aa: CASGFETQYF
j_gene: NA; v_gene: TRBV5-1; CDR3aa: CASSLVGTEQETQYF
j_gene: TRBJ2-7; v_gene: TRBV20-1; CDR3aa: CSARDRVSSYEQYF
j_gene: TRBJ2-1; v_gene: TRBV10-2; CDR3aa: CASSERVLVGRRQFF
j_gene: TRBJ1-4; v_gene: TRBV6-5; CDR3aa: CASSYQSEIVANEKLFF
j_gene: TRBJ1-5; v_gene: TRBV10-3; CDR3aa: CAISSTGVDNQPQHF
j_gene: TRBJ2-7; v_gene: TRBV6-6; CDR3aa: CASSPQGSSYEQYF
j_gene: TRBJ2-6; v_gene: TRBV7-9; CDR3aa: CASSLARRDREGANVLTF
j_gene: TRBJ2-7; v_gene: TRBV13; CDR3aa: CASSVGTLSSYEQYF
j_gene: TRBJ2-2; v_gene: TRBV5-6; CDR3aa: CASSFGASRNTGELFF
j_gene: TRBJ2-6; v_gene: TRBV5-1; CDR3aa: CASTGQGRSGANVLTF
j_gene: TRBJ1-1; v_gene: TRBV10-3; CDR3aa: CAISDPGENTEAFF
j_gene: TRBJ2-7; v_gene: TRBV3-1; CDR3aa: CASSQVGFYEQYF
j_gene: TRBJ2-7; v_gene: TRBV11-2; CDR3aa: CASSLEPYITGASSYEQYF
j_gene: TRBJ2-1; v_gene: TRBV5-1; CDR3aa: CASSLAPPGQGHEQFF
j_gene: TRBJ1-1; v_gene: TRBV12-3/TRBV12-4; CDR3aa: CASSSDRDTEAFF
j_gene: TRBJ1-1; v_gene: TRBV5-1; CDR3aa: CASSLGGIVNTEAFF
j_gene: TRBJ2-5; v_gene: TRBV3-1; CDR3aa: CASSQGTEETQYF
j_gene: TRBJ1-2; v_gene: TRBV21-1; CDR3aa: CASRTIMGQGDGYTF
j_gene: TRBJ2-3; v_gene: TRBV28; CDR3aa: CASSLDGTSSLVDTQYF
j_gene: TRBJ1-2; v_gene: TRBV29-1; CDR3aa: CSVEDRVPPPNYGYTF
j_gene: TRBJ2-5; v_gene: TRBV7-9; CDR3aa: CASSTTETQYF
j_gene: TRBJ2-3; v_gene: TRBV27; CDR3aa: CASRWGSRADTQYF
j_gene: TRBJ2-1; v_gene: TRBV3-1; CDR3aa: CASSQDYYRKQFF
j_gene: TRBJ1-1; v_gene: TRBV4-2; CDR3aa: CASSQTGAEAFF
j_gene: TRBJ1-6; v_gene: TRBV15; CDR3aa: CATSREGATSSYNSPLHF
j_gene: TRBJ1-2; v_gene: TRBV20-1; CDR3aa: CSTINRSNYGYTF
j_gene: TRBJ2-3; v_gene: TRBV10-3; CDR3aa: CAISEPSGGPPDTQYF
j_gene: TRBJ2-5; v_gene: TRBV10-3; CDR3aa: CAISDRGGLETQYF
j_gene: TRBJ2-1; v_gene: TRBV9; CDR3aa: CAGSVAQDYNEQFF
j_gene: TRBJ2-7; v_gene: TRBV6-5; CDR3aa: CASSYGQGTGEQYF
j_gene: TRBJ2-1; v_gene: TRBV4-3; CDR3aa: CASSQDQGQPRGNEQFF
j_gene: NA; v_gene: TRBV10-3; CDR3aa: CAISEGRGYEQYF